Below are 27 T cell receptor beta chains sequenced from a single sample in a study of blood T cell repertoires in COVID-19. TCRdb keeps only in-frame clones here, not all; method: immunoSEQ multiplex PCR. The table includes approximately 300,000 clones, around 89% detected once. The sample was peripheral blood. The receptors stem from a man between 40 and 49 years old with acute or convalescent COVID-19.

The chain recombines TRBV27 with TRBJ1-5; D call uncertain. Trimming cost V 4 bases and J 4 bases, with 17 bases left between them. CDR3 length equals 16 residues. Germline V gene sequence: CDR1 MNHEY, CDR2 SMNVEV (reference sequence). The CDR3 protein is CASSSSPRGLNQPQHF. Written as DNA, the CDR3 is TGTGCCAGCAGTTCGTCGCCCCGGGGTTTAAATCAGCCCCAGCATTTT.

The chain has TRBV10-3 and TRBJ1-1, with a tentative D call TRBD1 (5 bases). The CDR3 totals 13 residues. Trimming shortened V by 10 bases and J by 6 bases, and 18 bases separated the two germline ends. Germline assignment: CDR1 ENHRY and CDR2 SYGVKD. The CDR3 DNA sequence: TGTGCCACCCTGGGGGGGGAAACCCCTGAAGCTTTCTTT. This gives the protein CATLGGETPEAFF.

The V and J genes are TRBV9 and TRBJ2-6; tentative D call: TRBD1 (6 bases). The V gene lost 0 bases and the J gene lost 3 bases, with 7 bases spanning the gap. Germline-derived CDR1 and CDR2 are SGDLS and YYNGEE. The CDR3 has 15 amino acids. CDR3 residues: CASSVDRVGANVLTF. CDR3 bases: TGTGCCAGCAGCGTAGACAGGGTTGGGGCCAACGTCCTGACTTTC. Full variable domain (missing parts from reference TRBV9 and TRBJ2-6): DSGVTQTPKHLITATGQRVTLRCSPRSGDLSVYWYQQSLDQGLQFLIQYYNGEERAKGNILERFSAQQFPDLHSELNLSSLELGDSALYFCASSVDRVGANVLTFGAGSRLTVL.

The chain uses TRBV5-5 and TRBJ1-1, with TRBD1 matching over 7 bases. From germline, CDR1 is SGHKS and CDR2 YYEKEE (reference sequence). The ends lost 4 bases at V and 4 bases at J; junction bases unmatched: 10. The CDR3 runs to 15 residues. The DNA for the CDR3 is TGTGCCAGCAGCCGTACAGGGGACGGTTTCACTGAAGCTTTCTTT. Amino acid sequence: CASSRTGDGFTEAFF.

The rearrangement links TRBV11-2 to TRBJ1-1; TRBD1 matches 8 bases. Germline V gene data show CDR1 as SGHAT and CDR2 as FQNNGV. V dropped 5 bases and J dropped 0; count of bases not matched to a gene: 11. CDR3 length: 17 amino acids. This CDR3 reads CASSRTGTGFMNTEAFF. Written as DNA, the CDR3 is TGTGCCAGCAGCCGAACCGGGACAGGATTCATGAACACTGAAGCTTTCTTT.

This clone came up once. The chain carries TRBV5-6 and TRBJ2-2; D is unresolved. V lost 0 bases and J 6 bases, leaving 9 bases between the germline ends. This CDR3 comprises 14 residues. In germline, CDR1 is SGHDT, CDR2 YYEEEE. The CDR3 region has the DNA TGTGCCAGCAGCTTGGGGCCCGGGTCCGGGGAGCTGTTTTTT. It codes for CASSLGPGSGELFF.

The CDR3 sequence: CASSLHRSYTQYF. The CDR3 DNA reads TGTGCCAGCAGTTTGCACAGGTCATATACGCAGTATTTT. This chain joins TRBV6-5 and TRBJ2-3, with D perhaps matching TRBD1 (5 bases). The CDR3 runs to 13 residues. V shed 4 bases and J shed 7 bases, with 12 bases lying between them. Germline V lookup: CDR1 MNHEY, CDR2 SVGAGI.

CDR3 loop: CASRLGQGDNYGYTF. The CDR3 DNA is TGTGCCAGTAGGCTTGGACAGGGGGATAACTATGGCTACACCTTC. This chain links TRBV19 with TRBJ1-2; 10 bases fit TRBD1. Germline-derived CDR1 and CDR2 are LNHDA and SQIVND (reference sequence). This CDR3 region has 15 residues. With V trimmed by 6 bases and J by 1 base, 5 bases remained unmatched.

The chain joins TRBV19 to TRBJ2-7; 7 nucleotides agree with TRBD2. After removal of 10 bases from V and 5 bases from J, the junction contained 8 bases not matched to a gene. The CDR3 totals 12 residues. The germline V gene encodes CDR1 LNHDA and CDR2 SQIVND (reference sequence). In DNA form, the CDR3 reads TGTGCCACCTCCGGGGGGAGCCACGAGCAGTACTTC. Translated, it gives CATSGGSHEQYF.

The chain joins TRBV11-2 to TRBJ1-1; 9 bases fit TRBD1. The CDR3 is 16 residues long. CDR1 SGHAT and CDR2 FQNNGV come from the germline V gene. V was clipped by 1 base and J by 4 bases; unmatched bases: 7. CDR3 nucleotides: TGTGCCAGCAGCTTAGCTGGGACAGGGCGGGGCACTGAAGCTTTCTTT. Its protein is CASSLAGTGRGTEAFF.

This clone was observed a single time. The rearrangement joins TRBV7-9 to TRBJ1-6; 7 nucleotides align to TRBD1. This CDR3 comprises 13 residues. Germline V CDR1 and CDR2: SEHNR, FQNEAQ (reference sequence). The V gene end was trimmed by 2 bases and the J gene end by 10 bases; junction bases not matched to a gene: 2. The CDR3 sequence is CASSLQGESPLHF. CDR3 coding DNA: TGTGCCAGCAGCTTACAGGGGGAATCACCCCTCCACTTT.

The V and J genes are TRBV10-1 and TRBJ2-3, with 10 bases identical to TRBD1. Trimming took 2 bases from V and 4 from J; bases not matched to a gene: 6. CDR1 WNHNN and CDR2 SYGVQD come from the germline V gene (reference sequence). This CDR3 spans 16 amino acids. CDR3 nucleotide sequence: TGCGCCAGCAGTGAGAGGGGGACAGGGGTTCCAGATACGCAGTATTTT. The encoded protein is CASSERGTGVPDTQYF.

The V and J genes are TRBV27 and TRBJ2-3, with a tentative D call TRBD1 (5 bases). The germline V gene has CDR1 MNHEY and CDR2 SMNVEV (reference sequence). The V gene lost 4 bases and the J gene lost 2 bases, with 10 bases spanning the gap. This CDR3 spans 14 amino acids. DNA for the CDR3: TGTGCCAGCAGTTCGTGGGGCACCACAGATACGCAGTATTTT. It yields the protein CASSSWGTTDTQYF.

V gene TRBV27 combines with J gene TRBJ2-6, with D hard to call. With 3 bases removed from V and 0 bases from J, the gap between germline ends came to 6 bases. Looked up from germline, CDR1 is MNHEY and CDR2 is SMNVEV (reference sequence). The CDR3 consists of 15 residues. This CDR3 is CASSFTDSGANVLTF. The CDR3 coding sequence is TGTGCCAGCAGTTTCACTGACTCTGGGGCCAACGTCCTGACTTTC.

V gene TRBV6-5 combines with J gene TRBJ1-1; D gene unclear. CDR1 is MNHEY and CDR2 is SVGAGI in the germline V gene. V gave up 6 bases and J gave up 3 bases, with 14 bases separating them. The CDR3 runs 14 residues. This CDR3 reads CASSRYISDTEAFF. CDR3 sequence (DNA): TGTGCCAGCAGCCGTTATATATCCGACACTGAAGCTTTCTTT.

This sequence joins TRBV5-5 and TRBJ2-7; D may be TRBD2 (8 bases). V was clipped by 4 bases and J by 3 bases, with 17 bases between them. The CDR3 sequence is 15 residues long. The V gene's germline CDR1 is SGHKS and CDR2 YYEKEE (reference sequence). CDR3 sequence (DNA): TGTGCCAGCAGCCGGGAGGGCAGGGGGGTCTACGAGCAGTACTTC. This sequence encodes CASSREGRGVYEQYF. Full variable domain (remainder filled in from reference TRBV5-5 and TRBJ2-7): DAGVTQSPTHLIKTRGQQVTLRCSPISGHKSVSWYQQVLGQGPQFIFQYYEKEERGRGNFPDRFSARQFPNYSSELNVNALLLGDSALYLCASSREGRGVYEQYFGPGTRLTVT.

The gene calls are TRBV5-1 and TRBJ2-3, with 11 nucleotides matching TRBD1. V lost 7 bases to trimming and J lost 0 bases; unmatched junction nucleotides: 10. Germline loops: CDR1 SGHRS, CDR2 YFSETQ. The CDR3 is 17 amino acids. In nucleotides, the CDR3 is TGCGCCAGCGGACAGGGGGCTAGCGGGTTTAGCACAGATACGCAGTATTTT. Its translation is CASGQGASGFSTDTQYF.

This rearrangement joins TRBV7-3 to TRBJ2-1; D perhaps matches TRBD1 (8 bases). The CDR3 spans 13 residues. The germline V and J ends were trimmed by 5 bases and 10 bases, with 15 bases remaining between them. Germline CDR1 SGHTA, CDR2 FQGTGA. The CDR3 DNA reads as TGTGCCAGCAGCGCGGACAGGGAGGGGGAGCAGTTCTTC. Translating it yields CASSADREGEQFF. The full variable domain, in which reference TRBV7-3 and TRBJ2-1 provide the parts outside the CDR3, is GAGVSQTPSNKVTEKGKYVELRCDPISGHTALYWYRQSLGQGPEFLIYFQGTGAADDSGLPNDRFFAVRPEGSVSTLKIQRTERGDSAVYLCASSADREGEQFFGPGTRLTVL.

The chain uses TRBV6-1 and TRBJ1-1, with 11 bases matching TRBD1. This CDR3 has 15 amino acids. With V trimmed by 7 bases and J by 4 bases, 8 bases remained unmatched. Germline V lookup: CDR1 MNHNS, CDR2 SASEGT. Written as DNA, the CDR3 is TGTGCCAGCACCACCGGGACAGGGGGAGGCACTGAAGCTTTCTTT. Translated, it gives CASTTGTGGGTEAFF.

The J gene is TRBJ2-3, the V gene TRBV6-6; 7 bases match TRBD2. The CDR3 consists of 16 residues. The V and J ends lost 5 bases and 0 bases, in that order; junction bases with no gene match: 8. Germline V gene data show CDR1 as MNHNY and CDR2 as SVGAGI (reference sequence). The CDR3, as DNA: TGTGCCAGCAGTGGGGCACTAGCGACTAGCACAGATACGCAGTATTTT. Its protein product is CASSGALATSTDTQYF.

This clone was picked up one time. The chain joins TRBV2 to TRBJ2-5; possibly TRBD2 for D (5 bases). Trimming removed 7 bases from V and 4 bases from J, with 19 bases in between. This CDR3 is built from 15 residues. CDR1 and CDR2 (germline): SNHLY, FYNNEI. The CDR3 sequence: CASTSKGHEGETQYF. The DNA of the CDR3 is TGTGCCAGCACCTCGAAGGGTCACGAGGGAGAGACCCAGTACTTC.

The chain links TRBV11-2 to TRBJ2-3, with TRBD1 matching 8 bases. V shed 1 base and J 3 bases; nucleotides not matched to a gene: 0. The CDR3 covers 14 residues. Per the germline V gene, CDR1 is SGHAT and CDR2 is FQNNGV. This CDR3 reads CASSLGTGTDTQYF. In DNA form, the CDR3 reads TGTGCCAGCAGCTTAGGGACAGGGACAGATACGCAGTATTTT.

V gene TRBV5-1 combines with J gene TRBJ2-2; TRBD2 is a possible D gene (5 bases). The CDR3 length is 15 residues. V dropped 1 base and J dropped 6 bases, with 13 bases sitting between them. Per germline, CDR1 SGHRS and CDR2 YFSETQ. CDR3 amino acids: CASSLSGRSSGELFF. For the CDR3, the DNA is TGCGCCAGCAGCTTGAGCGGCAGGTCCTCCGGGGAGCTGTTTTTT.

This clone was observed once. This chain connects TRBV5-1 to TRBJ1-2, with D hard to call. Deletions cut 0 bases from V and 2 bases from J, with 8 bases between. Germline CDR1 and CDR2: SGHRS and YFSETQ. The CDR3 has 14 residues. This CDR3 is CASSLAPINYGYTF. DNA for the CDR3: TGCGCCAGCAGCTTGGCACCTATCAACTATGGCTACACCTTC.

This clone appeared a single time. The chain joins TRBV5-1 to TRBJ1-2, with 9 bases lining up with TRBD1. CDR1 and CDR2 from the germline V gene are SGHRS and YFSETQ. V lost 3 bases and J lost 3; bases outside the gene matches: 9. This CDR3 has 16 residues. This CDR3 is CASSSGQGGYDYGYTF. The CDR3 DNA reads TGCGCCAGCAGCTCGGGACAGGGCGGATATGACTATGGCTACACCTTC. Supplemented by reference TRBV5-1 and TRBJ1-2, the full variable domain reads KAGVTQTPRYLIKTRGQQVTLSCSPISGHRSVSWYQQTPGQGLQFLFEYFSETQRNKGNFPGRFSGRQFSNSRSEMNVSTLELGDSALYLCASSSGQGGYDYGYTFGSGTRLTVV.

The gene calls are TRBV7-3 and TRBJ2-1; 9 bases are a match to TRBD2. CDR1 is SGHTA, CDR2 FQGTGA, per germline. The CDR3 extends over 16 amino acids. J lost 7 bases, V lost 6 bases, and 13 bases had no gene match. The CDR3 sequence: CASSPSGGLMSNEQFF. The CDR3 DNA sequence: TGTGCCAGCAGTCCGAGCGGGGGGTTAATGAGTAATGAGCAGTTCTTC.

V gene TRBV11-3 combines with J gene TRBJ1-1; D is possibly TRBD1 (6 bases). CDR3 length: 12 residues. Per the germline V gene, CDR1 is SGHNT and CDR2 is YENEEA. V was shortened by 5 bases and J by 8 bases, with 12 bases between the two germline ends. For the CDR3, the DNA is TGTGCCAGCAGCAAAGGGAGGGGGGAAGCTTTCTTT. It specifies CASSKGRGEAFF.